This T cell receptor beta chain came from a study of identical twins. The study's findings and limits: Abundant cord blood beta clonotypes carried fewer insertions; memory repertoires showed none.

This clonotype was found many times. The antigen remains unidentified. TCRdb re-derived calls from the 5' RACE reads in MiXCR, one entry per CDR3 protein. Of 550,000 to 700,000 distinct CDR3 sequences listed, less than 25% were seen once; the top ten hold around 4.4%. The CDR3 consists of 16 residues. V shed 6 bases, J shed 3 bases, and the junction held 8 bases outside the gene matches. Germline V lookup: CDR1 LNHNV, CDR2 YYDKDF (reference sequence). These sequences were also reported in another study, on T cells expressing NK-cell markers. As that study records: Restriction of sorting to alpha-beta TCR T cells was accomplished in several experiments using an anti-gamma-delta TCR antibody.

The sequenced material came from PBMCs. This clonotype was obtained from a young woman in good health. V usage is TRBV15 and J usage is TRBJ2-3; TRBD2 matches 11 bases. The CDR3 DNA sequence: TGTGCCACCAGGACTGGACTAGCGGGTTTAACAGATACGCAGTATTTT. Translation gives CATRTGLAGLTDTQYF. Full variable domain (outside the CDR3, taken from reference TRBV15 and TRBJ2-3): DAMVIQNPRYQVTQFGKPVTLSCSQTLNHNVMYWYQQKSSQAPKLLFHYYDKDFNNEADTPDNFQSRRPNTSFCFLDIRSPGLGDTAMYLCATRTGLAGLTDTQYFGPGTRLTVL.